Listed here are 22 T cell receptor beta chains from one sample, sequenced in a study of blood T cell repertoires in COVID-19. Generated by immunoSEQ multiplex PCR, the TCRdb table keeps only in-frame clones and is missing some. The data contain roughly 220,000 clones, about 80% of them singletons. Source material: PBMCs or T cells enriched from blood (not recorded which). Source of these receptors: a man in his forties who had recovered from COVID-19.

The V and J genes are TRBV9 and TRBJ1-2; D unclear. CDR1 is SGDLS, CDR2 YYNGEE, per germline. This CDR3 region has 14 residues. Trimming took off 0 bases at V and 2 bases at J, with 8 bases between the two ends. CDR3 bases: TGTGCCAGCAGCGTAGGTTCCGAGAACTATGGCTACACCTTC. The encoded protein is CASSVGSENYGYTF.

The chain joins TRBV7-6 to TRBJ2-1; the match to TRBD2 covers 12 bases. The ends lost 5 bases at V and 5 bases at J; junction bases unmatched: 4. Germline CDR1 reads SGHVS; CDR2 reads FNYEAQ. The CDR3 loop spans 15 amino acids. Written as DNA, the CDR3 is TGTGCCAGCAGCCCGCGGACTAGCGGGAACAATGAGCAGTTCTTC. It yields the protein CASSPRTSGNNEQFF.

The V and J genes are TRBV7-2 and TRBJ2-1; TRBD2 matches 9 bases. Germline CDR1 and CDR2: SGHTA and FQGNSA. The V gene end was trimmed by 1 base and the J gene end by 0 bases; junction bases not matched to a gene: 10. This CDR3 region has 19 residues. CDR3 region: CASSLVSSGRWSSYNEQFF. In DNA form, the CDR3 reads TGTGCCAGCAGCTTAGTCTCCAGCGGGAGGTGGAGCTCCTACAATGAGCAGTTCTTC. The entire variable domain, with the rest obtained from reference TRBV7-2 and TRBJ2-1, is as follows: GAGVSQSPSNKVTEKGKDVELRCDPISGHTALYWYRQSLGQGLEFLIYFQGNSAPDKSGLPSDRFSAERTGGSVSTLTIQRTQQEDSAVYLCASSLVSSGRWSSYNEQFFGPGTRLTVL.

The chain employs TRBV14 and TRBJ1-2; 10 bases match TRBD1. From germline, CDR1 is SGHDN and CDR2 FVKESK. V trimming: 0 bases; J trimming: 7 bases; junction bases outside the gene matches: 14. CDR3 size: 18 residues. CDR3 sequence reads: CASSQDLRDRGREGGYTF. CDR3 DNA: TGTGCCAGCAGCCAAGATCTTAGAGACAGGGGGCGGGAAGGTGGCTACACCTTC.

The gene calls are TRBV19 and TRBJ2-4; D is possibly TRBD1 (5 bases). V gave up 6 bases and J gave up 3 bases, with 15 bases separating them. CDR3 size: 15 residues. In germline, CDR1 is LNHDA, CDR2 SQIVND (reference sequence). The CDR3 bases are TGTGCCAGTAGCAATGGGGCGGTGGGCAAAAACATTCAGTACTTC. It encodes CASSNGAVGKNIQYF.

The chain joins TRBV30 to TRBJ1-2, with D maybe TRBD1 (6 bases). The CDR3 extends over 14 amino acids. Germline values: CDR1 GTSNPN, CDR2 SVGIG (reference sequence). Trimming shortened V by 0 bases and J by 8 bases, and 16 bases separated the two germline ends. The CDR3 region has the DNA TGTGCCTGGAGTGTCTGGGGGCCAACCCGGGGCTACACCTTC. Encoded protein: CAWSVWGPTRGYTF.

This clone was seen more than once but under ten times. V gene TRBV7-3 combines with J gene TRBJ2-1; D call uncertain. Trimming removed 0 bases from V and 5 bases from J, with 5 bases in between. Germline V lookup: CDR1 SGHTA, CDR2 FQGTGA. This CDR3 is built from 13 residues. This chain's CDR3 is CASSLTANNEQFF. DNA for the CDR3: TGTGCCAGCAGCTTAACAGCCAACAATGAGCAGTTCTTC.

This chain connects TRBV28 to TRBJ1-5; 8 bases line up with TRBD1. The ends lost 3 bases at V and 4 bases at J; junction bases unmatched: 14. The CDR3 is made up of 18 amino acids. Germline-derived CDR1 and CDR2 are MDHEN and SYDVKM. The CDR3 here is CASSFETGVSVRNQPQHF. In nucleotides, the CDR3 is TGTGCCAGCAGTTTTGAGACAGGGGTCTCTGTGAGGAATCAGCCCCAGCATTTT.

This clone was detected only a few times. As DNA, the CDR3 is TGTGCCAGCAGTGAGACAGGGGGCGGAAGGACTGAAGCTTTCTTT. The encoded protein is CASSETGGGRTEAFF. The chain couples TRBV27 to TRBJ1-1; 10 positions match TRBD1. V shed 5 bases, J shed 5 bases, and the junction held 8 bases outside the gene matches. Germline V gene lookup returns CDR1 MNHEY and CDR2 SMNVEV (reference sequence). This CDR3 comprises 15 residues.

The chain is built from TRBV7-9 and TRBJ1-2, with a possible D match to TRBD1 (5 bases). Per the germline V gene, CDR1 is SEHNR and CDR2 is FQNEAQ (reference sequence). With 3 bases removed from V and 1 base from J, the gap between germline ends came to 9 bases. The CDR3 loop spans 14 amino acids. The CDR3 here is CASSFQGFNYGYTF. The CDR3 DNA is TGTGCCAGCAGCTTCCAGGGTTTTAACTATGGCTACACCTTC.

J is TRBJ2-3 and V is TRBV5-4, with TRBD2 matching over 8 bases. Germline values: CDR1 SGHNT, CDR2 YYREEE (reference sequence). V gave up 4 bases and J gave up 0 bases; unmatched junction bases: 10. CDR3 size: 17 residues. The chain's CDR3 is CASSPILAASSTDTQYF. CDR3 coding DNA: TGTGCCAGCAGCCCAATACTAGCGGCCAGTAGCACAGATACGCAGTATTTT.

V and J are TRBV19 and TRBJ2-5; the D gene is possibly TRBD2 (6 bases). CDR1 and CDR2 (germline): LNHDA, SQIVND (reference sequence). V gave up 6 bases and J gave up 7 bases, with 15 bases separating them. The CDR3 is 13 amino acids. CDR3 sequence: CASSDHRGGTQYF. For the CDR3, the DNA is TGTGCCAGTAGCGACCACCGGGGAGGGACCCAGTACTTC.

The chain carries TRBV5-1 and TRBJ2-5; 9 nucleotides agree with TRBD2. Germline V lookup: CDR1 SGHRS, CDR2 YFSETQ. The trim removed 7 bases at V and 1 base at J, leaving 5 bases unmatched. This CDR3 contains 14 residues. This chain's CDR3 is CASGNSGSQETQYF. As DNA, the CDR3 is TGCGCCAGCGGCAATAGCGGGAGCCAAGAGACCCAGTACTTC.

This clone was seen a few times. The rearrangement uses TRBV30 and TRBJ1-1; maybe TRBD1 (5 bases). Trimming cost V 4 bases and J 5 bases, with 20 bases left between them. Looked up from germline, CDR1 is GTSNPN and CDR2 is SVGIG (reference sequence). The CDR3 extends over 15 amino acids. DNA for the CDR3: TGTGCCTGGATCGGGGCAGGGAGGGGAAGGACTGAAGCTTTCTTT. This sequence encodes CAWIGAGRGRTEAFF. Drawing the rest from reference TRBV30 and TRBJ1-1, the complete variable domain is SQTIHQWPATLVQPVGSPLSLECTVEGTSNPNLYWYRQAAGRGLQLLFYSVGIGQISSEVPQNLSASRPQDRQFILSSKKLLLSDSGFYLCAWIGAGRGRTEAFFGQGTRLTVV.

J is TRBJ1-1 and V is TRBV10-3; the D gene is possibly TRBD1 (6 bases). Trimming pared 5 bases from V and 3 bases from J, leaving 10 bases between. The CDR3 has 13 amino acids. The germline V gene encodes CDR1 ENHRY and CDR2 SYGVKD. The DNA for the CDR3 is TGTGCCATCAGTACCCCAGGGGACACTGAAGCTTTCTTT. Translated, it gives CAISTPGDTEAFF.

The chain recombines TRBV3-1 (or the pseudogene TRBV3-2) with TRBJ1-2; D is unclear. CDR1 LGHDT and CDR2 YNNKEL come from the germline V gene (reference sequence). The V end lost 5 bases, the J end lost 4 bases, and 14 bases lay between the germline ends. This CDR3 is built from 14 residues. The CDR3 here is CASSFSSGVYGYTF. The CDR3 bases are TGTGCCAGCAGCTTCTCTTCCGGGGTCTATGGCTACACCTTC.

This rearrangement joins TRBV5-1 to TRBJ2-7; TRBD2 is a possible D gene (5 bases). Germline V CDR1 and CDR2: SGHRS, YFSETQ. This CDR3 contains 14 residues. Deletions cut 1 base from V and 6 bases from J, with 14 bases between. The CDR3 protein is CASSLTRGLSEQYF. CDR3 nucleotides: TGCGCCAGCAGCTTGACCAGAGGGCTAAGCGAGCAGTACTTC.

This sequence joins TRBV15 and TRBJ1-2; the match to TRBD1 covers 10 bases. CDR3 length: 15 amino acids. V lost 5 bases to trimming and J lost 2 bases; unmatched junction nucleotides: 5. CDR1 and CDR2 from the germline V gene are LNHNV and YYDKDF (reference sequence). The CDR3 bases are TGTGCCACCAGCGCCCGACAGGGGGCCAACTATGGCTACACCTTC. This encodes CATSARQGANYGYTF.

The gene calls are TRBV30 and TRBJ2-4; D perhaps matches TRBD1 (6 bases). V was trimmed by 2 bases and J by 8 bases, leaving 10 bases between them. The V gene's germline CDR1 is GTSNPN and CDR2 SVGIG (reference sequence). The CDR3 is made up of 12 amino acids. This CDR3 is CAWSSRGHIQYF. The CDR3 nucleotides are TGTGCCTGGAGTAGCAGGGGACACATTCAGTACTTC.

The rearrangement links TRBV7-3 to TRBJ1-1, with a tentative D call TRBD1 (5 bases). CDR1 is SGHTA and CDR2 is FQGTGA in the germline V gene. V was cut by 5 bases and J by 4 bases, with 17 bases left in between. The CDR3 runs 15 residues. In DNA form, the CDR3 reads TGTGCCAGCAGCCCCTCGGGATGGGACTCCACTGAAGCTTTCTTT. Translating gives CASSPSGWDSTEAFF.

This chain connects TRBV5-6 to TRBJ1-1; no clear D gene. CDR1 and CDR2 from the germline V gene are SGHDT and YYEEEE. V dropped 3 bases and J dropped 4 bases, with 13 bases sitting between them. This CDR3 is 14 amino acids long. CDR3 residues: CASSSELRVTEAFF. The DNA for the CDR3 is TGTGCCAGCAGCTCAGAATTACGGGTCACTGAAGCTTTCTTT.

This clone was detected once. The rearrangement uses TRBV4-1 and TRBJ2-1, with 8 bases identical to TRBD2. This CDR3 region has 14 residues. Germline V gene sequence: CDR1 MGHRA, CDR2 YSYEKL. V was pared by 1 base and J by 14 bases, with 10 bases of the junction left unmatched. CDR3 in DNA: TGCGCCAGCAGCCAAGCGACGCGCGGGACTAGAAAGTTCTTC. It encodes CASSQATRGTRKFF.